The 4 T cell receptor beta chains listed next were all sequenced from one sample in a study of cytomegalovirus exposure and HLA in healthy donors. TCRdb's copy holds only in-frame clones and misses some; the assay was immunoSEQ multiplex PCR. The sample contains 100,000 or so clones, approximately 86% of which appear only once. What was sequenced was PBMCs. These receptors all stem from a woman under 30 in good health and CMV-seropositive.

This chain links TRBV6-6 with TRBJ1-2; 7 bases fit TRBD1. V dropped 4 bases and J dropped 7; count of bases not matched to a gene: 9. CDR1 is MNHNY and CDR2 is SVGAGI in the germline V gene (reference sequence). CDR3 size: 14 residues. For the CDR3, the DNA is TGTGCCAGCAGTTCCCCAGAGGGGGCCTCTGGCTACACCTTC. Residues: CASSSPEGASGYTF.

This rearrangement joins TRBV5-1 to TRBJ2-1; TRBD2 matches at 12 bases. CDR1 is SGHRS and CDR2 is YFSETQ in the germline V gene. The CDR3 is 16 amino acids. Trimming removed 0 bases from V and 4 bases from J; junction bases left unmatched: 2. CDR3 in amino acids: CASSLASGGVYNEQFF. The CDR3 nucleotides read TGCGCCAGCAGCTTGGCTAGCGGGGGGGTTTACAATGAGCAGTTCTTC.

The rearrangement links TRBV21-1 to TRBJ2-1; the tabulated D call, TRBD1, remains unverified against the DNA. TRBV21-1 is a pseudogene. The CDR3 has 16 amino acids. The CDR3 DNA is TGTGCCAGCAGCTCCCGGGACAGTGTGTTCTACAATGAGCAGTTCTTC. This sequence encodes CASSSRDSVFYNEQFF.

V and J are TRBV15 and TRBJ1-1; 8 bases are a match to TRBD1. After removal of 3 bases from V and 1 base from J, the junction contained 7 bases not matched to a gene. Germline values: CDR1 LNHNV, CDR2 YYDKDF (reference sequence). There are 16 residues in the CDR3. The DNA for the CDR3 is TGTGCCACCAGCAGGGCCCCGGGACAGGCGAACACTGAAGCTTTCTTT. It yields the protein CATSRAPGQANTEAFF. Full variable domain (remainder filled in from reference TRBV15 and TRBJ1-1): DAMVIQNPRYQVTQFGKPVTLSCSQTLNHNVMYWYQQKSSQAPKLLFHYYDKDFNNEADTPDNFQSRRPNTSFCFLDIRSPGLGDTAMYLCATSRAPGQANTEAFFGQGTRLTVV.